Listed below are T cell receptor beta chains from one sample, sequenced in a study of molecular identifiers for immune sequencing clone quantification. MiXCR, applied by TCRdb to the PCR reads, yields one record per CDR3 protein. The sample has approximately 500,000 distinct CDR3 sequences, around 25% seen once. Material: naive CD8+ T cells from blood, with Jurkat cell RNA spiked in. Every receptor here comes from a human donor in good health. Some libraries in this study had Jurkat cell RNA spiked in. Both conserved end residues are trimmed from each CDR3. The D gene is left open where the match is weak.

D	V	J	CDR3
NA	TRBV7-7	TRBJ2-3	ASSFLGKADTQY
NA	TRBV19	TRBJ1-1	ASSRAPHEAF
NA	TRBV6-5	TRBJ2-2	ASSYHLVANTGELF
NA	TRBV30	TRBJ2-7	AWSVRAGTYEQY
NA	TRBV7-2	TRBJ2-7	ASTQGTTTYEQY
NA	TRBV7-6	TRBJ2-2	ASSYGSGELF
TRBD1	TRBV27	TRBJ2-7	ASSTGQGRRVNSYEQY
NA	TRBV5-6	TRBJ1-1	ASSFKGGATEAF
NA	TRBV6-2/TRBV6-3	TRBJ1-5	ASSSLDSTQPQH
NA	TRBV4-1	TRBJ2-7	ASSQDPGALREQY
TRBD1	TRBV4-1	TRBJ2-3	AGSPRGTGGPDTQY
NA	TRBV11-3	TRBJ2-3	ASSLGSSADTQY
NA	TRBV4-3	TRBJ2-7	ASSQDVGYEQY
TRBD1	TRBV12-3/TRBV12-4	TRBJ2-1	ASSIRTGTYNEQF
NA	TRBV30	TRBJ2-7	AWSVQGGYEQY
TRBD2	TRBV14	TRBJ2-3	ASSPPFLVLAGEVGTDTQY
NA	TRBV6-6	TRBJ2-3	ASSSDSDTQY
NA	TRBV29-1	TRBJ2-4	SVEEVAGKNIQY
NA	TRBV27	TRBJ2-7	ASSLKWQGTYEQY
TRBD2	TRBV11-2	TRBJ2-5	ARSKGLAGAGAQETQY
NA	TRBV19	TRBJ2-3	ASSIKGADTQY
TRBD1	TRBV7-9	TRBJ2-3	ASSVGTVNGATQY
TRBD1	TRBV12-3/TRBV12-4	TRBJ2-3	ASSPQGAGTQY
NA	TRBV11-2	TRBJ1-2	ASSLEEGSVYGYT
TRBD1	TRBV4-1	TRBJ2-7	ASSQATGGYEQY
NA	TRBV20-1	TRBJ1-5	SARDLGINQPQH
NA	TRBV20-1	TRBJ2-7	SAREAGMAAYEQY
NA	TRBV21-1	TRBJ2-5	ASSKPQGRETQY
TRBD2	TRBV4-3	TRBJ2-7	ASSQVGLAGVYEQY
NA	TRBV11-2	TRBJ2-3	ASSLDGAGYTDTQY
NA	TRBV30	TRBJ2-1	AWSVALDEQF
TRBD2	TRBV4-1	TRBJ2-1	ASSQVGQRDYNEQF